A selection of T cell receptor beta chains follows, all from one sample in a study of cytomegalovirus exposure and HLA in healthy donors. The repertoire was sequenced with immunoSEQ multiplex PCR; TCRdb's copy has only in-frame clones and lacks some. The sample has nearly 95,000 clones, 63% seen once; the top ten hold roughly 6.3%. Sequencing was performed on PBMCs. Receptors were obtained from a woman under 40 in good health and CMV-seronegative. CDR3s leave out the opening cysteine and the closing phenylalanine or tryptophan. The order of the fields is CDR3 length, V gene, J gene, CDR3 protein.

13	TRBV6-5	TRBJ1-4	ASSYRRGTNEKLF
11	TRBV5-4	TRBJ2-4	ASSRGWEGSKY
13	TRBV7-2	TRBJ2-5	ASSLDPLLATGQY
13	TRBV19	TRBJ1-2	ASSEWDRENYGYT
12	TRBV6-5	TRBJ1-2	ASSYSGQGYGYT
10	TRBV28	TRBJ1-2	ASSDRGYGYT
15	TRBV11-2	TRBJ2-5	ASSLGRGVSYQETQY
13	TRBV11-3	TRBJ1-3	ASSLGWGAGNTIY
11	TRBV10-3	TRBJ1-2	AIPRQPGAGYT
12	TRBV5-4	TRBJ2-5	ASWDRTSHETQY
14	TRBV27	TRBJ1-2	ASSLLRDRGNYGYT
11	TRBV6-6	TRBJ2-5	ASSRTSRETQY
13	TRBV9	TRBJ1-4	ASSARDRESEKLF
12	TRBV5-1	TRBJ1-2	ASSLGQGAYGYT
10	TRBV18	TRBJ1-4	ASSLTREKLF
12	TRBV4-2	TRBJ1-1	ASSQGDRDTEAF
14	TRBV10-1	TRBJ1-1	ASSEVGQLMNTEAF
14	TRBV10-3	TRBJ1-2	AISESMDSLNYGYT
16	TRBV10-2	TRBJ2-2	ASSETPPGGVNTGELF
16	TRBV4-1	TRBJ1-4	ASSHPTGEGATNEKLF
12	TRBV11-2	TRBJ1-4	ASSRDRTNEKLF
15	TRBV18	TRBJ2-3	ASSPPGQRASTDTQY
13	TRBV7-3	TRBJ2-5	ASSPAGSGRETQY
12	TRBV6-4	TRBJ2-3	ASRMEGAYDTQY
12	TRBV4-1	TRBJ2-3	ASSLATRTDTQY
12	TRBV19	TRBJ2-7	ASSGLAGAYEQY
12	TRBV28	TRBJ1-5	ASSSGQGNQPQH
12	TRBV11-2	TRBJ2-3	ASSFDRATDTQY
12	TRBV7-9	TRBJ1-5	ASSRGQGHNVQH
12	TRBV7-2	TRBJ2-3	ASSLNGRTDTQY
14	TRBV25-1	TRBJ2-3	ASSGVAGGLTDTQY
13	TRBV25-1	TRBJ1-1	ASSESLTGDTEAF
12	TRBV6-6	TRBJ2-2	ASRLAGAGGELF
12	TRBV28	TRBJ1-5	ASAGQGAFQPQH
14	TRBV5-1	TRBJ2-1	ASSQGLAGGYNEQF
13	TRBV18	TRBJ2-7	ASSLTVQGANEQY
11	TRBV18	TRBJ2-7	ASSPMDSGEQY
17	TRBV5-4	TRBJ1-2	ASSIPGQGATRGYYGYT
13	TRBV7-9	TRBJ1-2	ASSSSGQGAGGYT
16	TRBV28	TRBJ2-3	ASSPLPGLAGGRDTQY